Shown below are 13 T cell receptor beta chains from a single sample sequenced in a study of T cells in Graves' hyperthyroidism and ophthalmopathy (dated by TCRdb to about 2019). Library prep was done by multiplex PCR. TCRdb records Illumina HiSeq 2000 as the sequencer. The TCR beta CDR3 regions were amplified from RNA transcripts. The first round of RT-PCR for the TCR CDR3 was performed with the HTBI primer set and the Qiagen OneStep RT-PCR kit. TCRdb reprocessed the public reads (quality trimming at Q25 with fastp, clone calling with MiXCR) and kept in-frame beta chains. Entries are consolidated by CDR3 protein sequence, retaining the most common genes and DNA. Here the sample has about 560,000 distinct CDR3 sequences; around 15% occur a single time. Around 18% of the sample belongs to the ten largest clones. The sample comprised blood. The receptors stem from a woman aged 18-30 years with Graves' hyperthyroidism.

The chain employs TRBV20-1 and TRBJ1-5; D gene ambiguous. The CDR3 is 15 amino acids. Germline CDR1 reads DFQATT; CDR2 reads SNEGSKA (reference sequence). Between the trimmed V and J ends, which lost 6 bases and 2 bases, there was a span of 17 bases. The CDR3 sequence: CSARGSRGGNQPQHF. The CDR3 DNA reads TGCAGTGCACGAGGGTCCCGGGGTGGCAATCAGCCCCAGCATTTT.

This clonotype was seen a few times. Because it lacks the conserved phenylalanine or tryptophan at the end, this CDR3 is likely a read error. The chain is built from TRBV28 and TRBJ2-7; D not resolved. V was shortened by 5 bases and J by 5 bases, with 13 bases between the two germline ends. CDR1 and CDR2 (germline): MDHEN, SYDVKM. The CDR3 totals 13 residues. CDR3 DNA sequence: TGTGCCAGCAGTGTGAGTGTGGAGAACGAGCAGTACCTC. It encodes CASSVSVENEQYL.

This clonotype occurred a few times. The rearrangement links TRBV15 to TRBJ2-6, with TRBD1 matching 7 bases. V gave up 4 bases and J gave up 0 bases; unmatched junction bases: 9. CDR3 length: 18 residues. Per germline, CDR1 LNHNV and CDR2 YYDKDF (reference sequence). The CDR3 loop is CATSTDRGRGSGANVLTF. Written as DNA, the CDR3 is TGTGCCACCAGCACAGATAGGGGGCGAGGCTCTGGGGCCAACGTCCTGACTTTC.

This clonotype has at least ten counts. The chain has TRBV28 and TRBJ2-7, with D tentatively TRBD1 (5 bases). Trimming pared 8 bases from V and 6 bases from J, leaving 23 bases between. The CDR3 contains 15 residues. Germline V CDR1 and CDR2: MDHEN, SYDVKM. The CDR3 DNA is TGTGCCAGCTCCAGCCCCCCGGACACCCCCTTCGAGCAGTACTTC. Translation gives CASSSPPDTPFEQYF.

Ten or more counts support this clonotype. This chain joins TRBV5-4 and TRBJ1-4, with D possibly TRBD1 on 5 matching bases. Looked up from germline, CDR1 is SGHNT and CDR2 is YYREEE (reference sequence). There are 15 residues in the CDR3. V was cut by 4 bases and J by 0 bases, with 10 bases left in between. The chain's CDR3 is CASSVRVATNEKLFF. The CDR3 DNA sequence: TGTGCCAGCAGCGTCAGGGTTGCAACTAATGAAAAACTGTTTTTT.

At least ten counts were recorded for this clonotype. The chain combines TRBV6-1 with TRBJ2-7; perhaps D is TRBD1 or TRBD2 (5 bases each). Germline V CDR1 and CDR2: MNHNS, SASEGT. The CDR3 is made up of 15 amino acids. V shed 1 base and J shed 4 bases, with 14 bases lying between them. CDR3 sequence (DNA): TGTGCCAGCAGTGAAGAAAAGCAGGGAGCGTACGAGCAGTACTTC. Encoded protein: CASSEEKQGAYEQYF.

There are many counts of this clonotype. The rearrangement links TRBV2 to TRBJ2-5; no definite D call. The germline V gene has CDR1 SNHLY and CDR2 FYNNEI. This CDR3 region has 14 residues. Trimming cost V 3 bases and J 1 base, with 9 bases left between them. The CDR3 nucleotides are TGTGCCAGCAGTGACCACCATGGCCAAGAGACCCAGTACTTC. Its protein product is CASSDHHGQETQYF.

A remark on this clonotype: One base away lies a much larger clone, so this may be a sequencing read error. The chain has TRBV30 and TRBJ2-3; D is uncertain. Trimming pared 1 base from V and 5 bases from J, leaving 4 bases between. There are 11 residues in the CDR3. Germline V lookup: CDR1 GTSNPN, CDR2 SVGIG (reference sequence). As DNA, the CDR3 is TGTGCCTGGAGTGACAGAGATACGCAGTATTTT. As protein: CAWSDRDTQYF.

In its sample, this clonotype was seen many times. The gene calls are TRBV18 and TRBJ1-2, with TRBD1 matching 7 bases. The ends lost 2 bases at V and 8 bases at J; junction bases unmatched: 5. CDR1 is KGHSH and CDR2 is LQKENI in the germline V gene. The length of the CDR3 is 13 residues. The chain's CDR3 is CASSPSGGQGYTF. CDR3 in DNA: TGTGCCAGCTCACCAAGCGGGGGACAGGGCTACACCTTC.

CDR3 in amino acids: CASSDGDFHNEQFF. CDR3 DNA: TGTGCCAGCAGTGATGGGGACTTTCACAATGAGCAGTTCTTC. J is TRBJ2-1 and V is TRBV25-1; weak D call: TRBD2 (6 bases). Germline V gene lookup returns CDR1 MGHDK and CDR2 SYGVNS. V was cut by 3 bases and J by 5 bases, with 11 bases left in between. The CDR3 extends over 14 amino acids.

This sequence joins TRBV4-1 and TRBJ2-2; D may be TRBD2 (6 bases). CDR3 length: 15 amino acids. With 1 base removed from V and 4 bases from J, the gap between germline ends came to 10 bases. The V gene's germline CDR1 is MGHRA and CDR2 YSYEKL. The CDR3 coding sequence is TGCGCCAGCAGCCAAGGACTAGTCGGCACCGGGGAGCTGTTTTTT. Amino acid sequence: CASSQGLVGTGELFF.

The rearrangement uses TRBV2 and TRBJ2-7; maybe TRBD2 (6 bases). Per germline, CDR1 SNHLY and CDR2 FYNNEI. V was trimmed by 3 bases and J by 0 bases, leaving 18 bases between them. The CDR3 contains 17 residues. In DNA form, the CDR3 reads TGTGCCAGCAGTGAGGCGGTGGAGGGAGCTAGCTCCTACGAGCAGTACTTC. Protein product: CASSEAVEGASSYEQYF. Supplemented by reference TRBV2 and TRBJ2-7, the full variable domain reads EPEVTQTPSHQVTQMGQEVILRCVPISNHLYFYWYRQILGQKVEFLVSFYNNEISEKSEIFDDQFSVERPDGSNFTLKIRSTKLEDSAMYFCASSEAVEGASSYEQYFGPGTRLTVT.

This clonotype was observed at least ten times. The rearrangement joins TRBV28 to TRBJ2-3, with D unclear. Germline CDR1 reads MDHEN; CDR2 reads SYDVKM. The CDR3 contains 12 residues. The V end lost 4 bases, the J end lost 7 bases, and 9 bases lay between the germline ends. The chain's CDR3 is CASSSPRYTQYF. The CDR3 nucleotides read TGTGCCAGCAGTTCCCCTAGGTATACGCAGTATTTT.